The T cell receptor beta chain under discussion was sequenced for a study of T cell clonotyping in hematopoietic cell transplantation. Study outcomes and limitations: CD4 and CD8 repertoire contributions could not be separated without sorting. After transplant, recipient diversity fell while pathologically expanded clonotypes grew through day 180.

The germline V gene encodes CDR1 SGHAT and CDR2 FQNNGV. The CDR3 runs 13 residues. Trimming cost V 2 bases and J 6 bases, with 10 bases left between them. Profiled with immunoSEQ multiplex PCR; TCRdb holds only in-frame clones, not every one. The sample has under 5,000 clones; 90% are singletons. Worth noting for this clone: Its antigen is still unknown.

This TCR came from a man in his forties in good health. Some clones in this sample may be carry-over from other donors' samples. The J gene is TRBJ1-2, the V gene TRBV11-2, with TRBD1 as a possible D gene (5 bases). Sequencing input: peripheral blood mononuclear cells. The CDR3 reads CASSLIARDGYTF. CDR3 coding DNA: TGTGCCAGCAGCTTAATCGCCAGGGATGGCTACACCTTC.